Following are 24 T cell receptor beta chains from one sample sequenced in a study of blood T cell repertoires in COVID-19. TCRdb's table, derived via immunoSEQ multiplex PCR, lists solely in-frame clones and lacks some. This sample carries 60,000 to 70,000 clones, roughly four fifths of them seen once, and the ten largest clones take about 4.4%. Input material: peripheral blood. These receptors originate from a woman aged 55-69 years with acute or convalescent COVID-19.

The J gene is TRBJ2-1, the V gene TRBV9; 12 bases are a match to TRBD2. The trim removed 4 bases at V and 6 bases at J, leaving 8 bases unmatched. CDR1 is SGDLS and CDR2 is YYNGEE in the germline V gene. CDR3 size: 16 residues. The CDR3 sequence is CASSPKTSGGSNEQFF. The CDR3, as DNA: TGTGCCAGCAGCCCCAAGACTAGCGGGGGAAGCAATGAGCAGTTCTTC.

By share of the sample, this clone is medium-sized. The CDR3 bases are TGTGCCAGCAGCTTTATCTCCGGGACAGAGCAGTTCTTC. Translation gives CASSFISGTEQFF. The chain couples TRBV7-2 to TRBJ2-1; D might be TRBD1 (6 bases). Germline-derived CDR1 and CDR2 are SGHTA and FQGNSA. The CDR3 is 13 residues long. V shed 3 bases and J shed 10 bases, with 13 bases lying between them.

Written as DNA, the CDR3 is TGTGCCATCAGACCATACGGAGACTCCTACGAGCAGTACTTC. It encodes CAIRPYGDSYEQYF. The chain joins TRBV10-3 to TRBJ2-7; D is ambiguous. CDR3 length equals 14 residues. CDR1 is ENHRY, CDR2 SYGVKD, per germline. V was cut by 6 bases and J by 0 bases, with 12 bases left in between.

This clone was counted only a few times. This chain joins TRBV4-1 and TRBJ2-1, with TRBD2 identical over 7 bases. The junction had 10 bases not matched to a gene; V was cut back by 2 bases and J by 3 bases. CDR3 length: 17 residues. Germline V gives CDR1 MGHRA, CDR2 YSYEKL. The CDR3 DNA is TGCGCCAGCAGCCAATCGCTTGGGCGGGGGTTCTACAATGAGCAGTTCTTC. It encodes CASSQSLGRGFYNEQFF.

The chain has TRBV15 and TRBJ1-2; a weak D match, TRBD1 (6 bases). The germline V gene encodes CDR1 LNHNV and CDR2 YYDKDF (reference sequence). V lost 9 bases to trimming and J lost 3 bases, with 11 bases between them. This CDR3 has 12 residues. CDR3 nucleotide sequence: TGTGCCACACAGGGAGTTGACTATGGCTACACCTTC. This sequence encodes CATQGVDYGYTF.

The rearrangement links TRBV5-5 to TRBJ1-1, with D tentatively TRBD1 (5 bases). The CDR3 length is 14 residues. V was shortened by 2 bases and J by 0 bases, with 8 bases between the two germline ends. Germline V gene lookup returns CDR1 SGHKS and CDR2 YYEKEE (reference sequence). The DNA for the CDR3 is TGTGCCAGCAGCTTAGTGACAGTGAACACTGAAGCTTTCTTT. This translates into CASSLVTVNTEAFF.

Comments on this clone: Other DNA sequences within the sample encode an identical CDR3. The chain has TRBV4-1 and TRBJ2-2, with D maybe TRBD2 (6 bases). The CDR3 has 15 residues. The V end was cut by 1 base, the J end by 0 bases, with 6 bases between. Germline assignment: CDR1 MGHRA and CDR2 YSYEKL. In DNA form, the CDR3 reads TGCGCCAGCAGCCAAGCGGGGGCGAACACCGGGGAGCTGTTTTTT. Protein sequence: CASSQAGANTGELFF.

The chain uses TRBV4-2 and TRBJ1-2; D ambiguous. The CDR3 is 15 residues long. Trimming removed 3 bases from V and 5 bases from J, with 16 bases in between. Germline CDR1 is LGHNA and CDR2 is YNFKEQ. The CDR3 sequence is CASSQGSLLDYGYTF. In DNA, the CDR3 is TGTGCCAGCAGCCAGGGGAGCCTTCTGGATTATGGCTACACCTTC.

J is TRBJ2-1 and V is TRBV5-1; 9 nucleotides agree with TRBD2. CDR1 and CDR2 (germline): SGHRS, YFSETQ. V was pared by 0 bases and J by 0 bases, with 7 bases of the junction left unmatched. The CDR3 is 18 amino acids. The CDR3 nucleotides read TGCGCCAGCAGCTTGGTAGGTAGCGGGGGTGGCTCCTACAATGAGCAGTTCTTC. Residues: CASSLVGSGGGSYNEQFF.

The chain is built from TRBV19 and TRBJ1-1; 9 nucleotides align to TRBD1. Germline V gene sequence: CDR1 LNHDA, CDR2 SQIVND (reference sequence). V trimming: 6 bases; J trimming: 3 bases; junction bases outside the gene matches: 8. This CDR3 contains 15 residues. The DNA for the CDR3 is TGTGCCAGTAGCCCTAGGACAGGGGCGGACACTGAAGCTTTCTTT. Amino acids: CASSPRTGADTEAFF.

The rearrangement links TRBV19 to TRBJ1-6; 8 bases are a match to TRBD1. Trimming removed 5 bases from V and 10 bases from J; junction bases left unmatched: 10. Germline V gene data show CDR1 as LNHDA and CDR2 as SQIVND (reference sequence). The length of the CDR3 is 15 residues. CDR3 bases: TGTGCCAGTAGTCCCTCCGCCAGGGGGCGGTCACCCCTCCACTTT. Protein: CASSPSARGRSPLHF.

The chain is built from TRBV30 and TRBJ2-1; TRBD2 aligns across 7 bases. CDR1 is GTSNPN, CDR2 SVGIG, per germline (reference sequence). V lost 3 bases to trimming and J lost 5 bases; unmatched junction nucleotides: 4. CDR3 length: 13 residues. The CDR3 sequence: CAWSGLADNEQFF. Written as DNA, the CDR3 is TGTGCCTGGAGCGGGCTAGCGGACAATGAGCAGTTCTTC.

The rearrangement uses TRBV5-1 and TRBJ2-7; 10 nucleotides align to TRBD1. From germline, CDR1 is SGHRS and CDR2 YFSETQ. V gave up 4 bases and J gave up 3 bases; unmatched junction bases: 4. CDR3 length equals 14 residues. This chain's CDR3 is CASSAGQGNYEQYF. CDR3 sequence (DNA): TGCGCCAGCAGCGCGGGACAGGGGAACTACGAGCAGTACTTC. The variable domain in full, with the rest retrieved from reference TRBV5-1 and TRBJ2-7, is KAGVTQTPRYLIKTRGQQVTLSCSPISGHRSVSWYQQTPGQGLQFLFEYFSETQRNKGNFPGRFSGRQFSNSRSEMNVSTLELGDSALYLCASSAGQGNYEQYFGPGTRLTVT.

The chain couples TRBV12-3 or TRBV12-4 to TRBJ2-7, with D hard to call. Deletions cut 5 bases from V and 3 bases from J, with 8 bases between. The CDR3 totals 12 residues. The CDR3 here is CASSALGYEQYF. CDR3 bases: TGTGCCAGCAGTGCGCTAGGCTACGAGCAGTACTTC.

The chain recombines TRBV27 with TRBJ1-5; D is possibly TRBD1 (5 bases). CDR1 and CDR2 (germline): MNHEY, SMNVEV (reference sequence). The germline V and J ends were trimmed by 8 bases and 7 bases, with 15 bases remaining between them. The CDR3 sequence is 13 residues long. The CDR3 sequence: CASAGGYNQPQHF. The CDR3 DNA reads as TGTGCCAGCGCCGGGGGATACAACCAGCCCCAGCATTTT.

The sample holds a few counts of this clone. The V gene is TRBV10-3, the J gene TRBJ2-5, with TRBD2 identical over 14 bases. The CDR3 spans 16 residues. Unmatched junction bases numbered 6, after V lost 4 bases and J lost 5 bases. Germline V gene lookup returns CDR1 ENHRY and CDR2 SYGVKD. Here the CDR3 reads CAISAGLAGGWETQYF. In DNA form, the CDR3 reads TGTGCCATCAGTGCCGGACTAGCGGGGGGTTGGGAGACCCAGTACTTC.

This CDR3 reads CASRDREGTEAFF. Here the CDR3 DNA reads TGTGCCAGCAGGGACAGGGAAGGGACTGAAGCTTTCTTT. J is TRBJ1-1 and V is TRBV5-4, with TRBD1 matching 8 bases. Germline V gene data show CDR1 as SGHNT and CDR2 as YYREEE (reference sequence). Trimming at V came to 5 bases and at J to 5 bases, leaving 5 bases not matched to a gene. The CDR3 totals 13 residues.

The CDR3 DNA follows: TGTGCCAGCAGATTATCCAGGGGGAACGTAGCTTTCTTT. Its translation is CASRLSRGNVAFF. The V gene is TRBV2, the J gene TRBJ1-1; 7 nucleotides line up with TRBD1. The CDR3 is 13 amino acids. Per the germline V gene, CDR1 is SNHLY and CDR2 is FYNNEI. J was trimmed by 10 bases and V by 6 bases; bases with no gene match: 11.

The rearrangement links TRBV3-1 (or the pseudogene TRBV3-2) to TRBJ1-2; no clear D gene. CDR3 size: 14 residues. V lost 4 bases and J lost 5, with 14 bases in between. The germline gives CDR1 LGHDT, CDR2 YNNKEL (reference sequence). Written as DNA, the CDR3 is TGTGCCAGCAGCCCGAAGCCGGGTTGGTATGGCTACACCTTC. Protein: CASSPKPGWYGYTF.

V usage is TRBV6-5 and J usage is TRBJ1-2; maybe TRBD1 (5 bases). V was trimmed by 0 bases and J by 10 bases, leaving 15 bases between them. This CDR3 comprises 14 residues. CDR1 and CDR2 (germline): MNHEY, SVGAGI. CDR3 nucleotides: TGTGCCAGCAGTTACTCGGGACTGCAGGCACACTACACCTTC. Its protein product is CASSYSGLQAHYTF.

The V gene is TRBV27, the J gene TRBJ2-5; a weak D match, TRBD2 (7 bases). Trimming removed 5 bases at V and 7 bases at J, with 14 bases between. Germline V lookup: CDR1 MNHEY, CDR2 SMNVEV (reference sequence). The CDR3 runs to 13 residues. CDR3 sequence: CASSTRGATTQYF. In nucleotides, the CDR3 is TGTGCCAGCAGTACCCGGGGGGCGACGACCCAGTACTTC.

The V and J genes are TRBV10-1 and TRBJ1-5, with 10 bases lining up with TRBD1. Germline CDR1 WNHNN, CDR2 SYGVQD (reference sequence). The CDR3 is made up of 12 amino acids. V shed 2 bases, J shed 15 bases, and the junction held 4 bases outside the gene matches. CDR3 nucleotide sequence: TGCGCCAGCAGTGAGAGCGGGACAGGGGTGCATTTT. Residues: CASSESGTGVHF.

The genes are TRBV4-2 and TRBJ1-1; 8 positions match TRBD1. CDR1 is LGHNA and CDR2 is YNFKEQ in the germline V gene. This CDR3 comprises 14 residues. Trimming removed 4 bases from V and 5 bases from J; junction bases left unmatched: 6. CDR3 bases: TGTGCCAGCAGCCTAGTGACAGGGGAAACTGAAGCTTTCTTT. Translated, it gives CASSLVTGETEAFF.

V is TRBV6-4 and J is TRBJ2-3; 11 bases are shared with TRBD2. This CDR3 is built from 15 residues. Per germline, CDR1 MRHNA and CDR2 SNTAGT. Trimming removed 0 bases from V and 4 bases from J; junction bases left unmatched: 0. The CDR3 loop reads CASSDSSGGADTQYF. CDR3 nucleotides: TGTGCCAGCAGTGACTCTAGCGGGGGGGCAGATACGCAGTATTTT.